This TCR beta chain is from a study of vaccination effects on CD4 cells after COVID-19. Study details: Every participant took two doses of the BNT162b2 or mRNA-1273 vaccine.

Trimming removed 5 bases from V and 5 bases from J; junction bases left unmatched: 5. The CDR3 totals 13 residues. Germline V gene lookup returns CDR1 KGHSH and CDR2 LQKENI. Comments on this clone: Its antigen is unknown.

Findings and limits, study-wide: Cross-reactivity with common cold coronaviruses was shown by only 1 of 255 vaccine-induced clones in healthy vaccinees.

Data came from immunoSEQ multiplex PCR; TCRdb stores just in-frame clones and leaves some out. The table shows just under 65,000 clones, with less than 80% occurring only once. Sequencing in the ViraFEST assay came after antigen-specific CD4+ T cells had been expanded with viral peptide pools, which were used to stimulate PBMC. After more than 8 days in culture, the CD4+ T cells were isolated. Testing of the vaccine recipients showed negative nucleocapsid antibodies and no prior SARS-CoV-2 infection. With 8.5 to 10 ug/ml peptides and around 9.6 IU/ml IL-2, 2 million or so PBMC per well were cultured. Half-medium replacement with IL-2 medium occurred on days 3 and 7.

Material: CD4+ T cells from PBMCs cultured with HCoV-OC43 spike peptides, obtained before COVID-19 vaccination. As for subset: HCoV-OC43 spike overlapping peptide pool stimulation. This TCR was sampled from a human donor who received a COVID-19 vaccine. The rearrangement joins TRBV18 to TRBJ2-5, with 7 positions matching TRBD1. The CDR3 loop reads CASSDGTAETQYF. CDR3 coding DNA: TGTGCCAGCTCAGACGGGACAGCGGAGACCCAGTACTTC.